A single sample gave rise to the 31 T cell receptor beta chains below, sequenced in a study of blood T cell repertoires in COVID-19. The table came from immunoSEQ multiplex PCR; TCRdb's copy has only in-frame clones and leaves some out. This table has fewer than 200,000 clones, about 93% appearing once. Material for sequencing was peripheral blood. Every receptor here comes from a woman in her forties or fifties with acute or convalescent COVID-19.

The chain links TRBV30 to TRBJ1-1; 8 bases line up with TRBD1. The CDR3 is made up of 14 amino acids. The germline V gene encodes CDR1 GTSNPN and CDR2 SVGIG (reference sequence). Trimming took 2 bases from V and 5 from J; bases not matched to a gene: 7. The CDR3 DNA follows: TGTGCCTGGAGTACTAGACAGGGGAAGACTGAAGCTTTCTTT. Its translation: CAWSTRQGKTEAFF.

V gene TRBV18 combines with J gene TRBJ1-2; possible D gene TRBD1, 6 bases. Trimming removed 2 bases at V and 7 bases at J, with 11 bases between. Germline loops: CDR1 KGHSH, CDR2 LQKENI. This CDR3 region has 13 residues. This CDR3 reads CASSPRQDGGYTF. CDR3 DNA: TGTGCCAGCTCACCAAGACAGGACGGTGGCTACACCTTC.

CDR3 in DNA: TGTGCCAGCAGCTCCCCTCTAGAGCAGTACTTC. This encodes CASSSPLEQYF. The chain employs TRBV7-9 and TRBJ2-7; D is ambiguous. The CDR3 consists of 11 residues. With 4 bases removed from V and 7 bases from J, the gap between germline ends came to 8 bases. Germline values: CDR1 SEHNR, CDR2 FQNEAQ (reference sequence).

The J gene is TRBJ1-2, the V gene TRBV3-1 (or the pseudogene TRBV3-2); maybe TRBD1 (6 bases). CDR3 length equals 16 residues. Germline V gene lookup returns CDR1 LGHDT and CDR2 YNNKEL (reference sequence). The V end was cut by 0 bases, the J end by 5 bases, with 16 bases between. This chain's CDR3 is CASSQDGTMGGYGYTF. Here the CDR3 DNA reads TGTGCCAGCAGCCAAGACGGGACAATGGGAGGGTATGGCTACACCTTC.

CDR3 DNA: TGTGCCAGCAGTACCACAGGGAAGCCCCAGCATTTT. Residues: CASSTTGKPQHF. The genes are TRBV12-3 or TRBV12-4 and TRBJ1-5, with TRBD1 as a possible D gene (6 bases). This CDR3 region has 12 residues. V was trimmed by 5 bases and J by 8 bases, leaving 10 bases between them.

The chain is built from TRBV29-1 and TRBJ2-7; D perhaps matches TRBD1 (6 bases). CDR1 and CDR2 (germline): SQVTM, ANQGSEA. CDR3 size: 14 residues. Trimming pared 7 bases from V and 6 bases from J, leaving 22 bases between. In DNA, the CDR3 is TGCAGCGCCCGTGGCAGGGGTGGTCTGGGCGAGCAGTACTTC. It specifies CSARGRGGLGEQYF.

The chain links TRBV27 to TRBJ1-6; no reliable D call. V lost 0 bases to trimming and J lost 7 bases, with 10 bases between them. This CDR3 contains 15 residues. From germline, CDR1 is MNHEY and CDR2 SMNVEV (reference sequence). This chain's CDR3 is CASSLSAALNSPLHF. The CDR3 DNA sequence: TGTGCCAGCAGTTTATCGGCAGCACTAAATTCACCCCTCCACTTT.

With respect to this clone: Within the sample, other DNA sequences also encode this same CDR3. The chain links TRBV27 to TRBJ2-1, with 8 bases aligning to TRBD1. This CDR3 comprises 14 residues. The germline V gene encodes CDR1 MNHEY and CDR2 SMNVEV (reference sequence). After removal of 4 bases from V and 4 bases from J, the junction contained 3 bases not matched to a gene. The CDR3 DNA sequence: TGTGCCAGCAGTTCGAGACAGGGGTACAATGAGCAGTTCTTC. This gives the protein CASSSRQGYNEQFF.

The chain is built from TRBV7-9 and TRBJ1-1; 8 nucleotides match TRBD1. The CDR3 loop spans 15 amino acids. Germline V gives CDR1 SEHNR, CDR2 FQNEAQ (reference sequence). The V gene end was trimmed by 5 bases and the J gene end by 5 bases; junction bases not matched to a gene: 10. The CDR3 nucleotides are TGTGCCAGCAGCCCTCGGACAGGGACCGTTACTGAAGCTTTCTTT. Translated, it gives CASSPRTGTVTEAFF.

This chain uses TRBV13 with TRBJ2-1; D not certain. Germline CDR1 reads PRHDT; CDR2 reads FYEKMQ (reference sequence). V shed 4 bases and J shed 8 bases, with 9 bases lying between them. CDR3 length: 12 residues. The CDR3 nucleotides read TGTGCCAGCAGCTCCATGGGCGATGAGCAGTTCTTC. Residues: CASSSMGDEQFF.

This chain uses TRBV28 with TRBJ1-4, with D possibly TRBD1 on 6 matching bases. The ends were cut back, 2 bases at V and 8 bases at J, with 27 bases in the middle. The germline V gene has CDR1 MDHEN and CDR2 SYDVKM. The CDR3 runs 19 residues. In DNA form, the CDR3 reads TGTGCCAGCAGTTTAGGGTCGAGACAGGTATCTCCCATACGCGAAAAACTGTTTTTT. It is translated as CASSLGSRQVSPIREKLFF.

The chain joins TRBV19 to TRBJ1-1, with 11 nucleotides matching TRBD1. CDR1 and CDR2 (germline): LNHDA, SQIVND (reference sequence). The CDR3 consists of 16 residues. Trimming at V came to 7 bases and at J to 0 bases, leaving 7 bases not matched to a gene. The CDR3 DNA reads TGTGCCAGTAATAGGGGACAGGGGGTGATGAACACTGAAGCTTTCTTT. Amino acid sequence: CASNRGQGVMNTEAFF.

This chain connects TRBV21-1 to TRBJ2-5; TRBD2, the table's D call, lacks a check against the DNA. TRBV21-1 is given as a pseudogene. The CDR3 has 14 amino acids. In nucleotides, the CDR3 is TGTGCCAGCAGGGCGGGCCAGCAGAAAGAGACCCAGTACTTC. Its protein is CASRAGQQKETQYF.

This clone was detected a few times. This chain joins TRBV29-1 and TRBJ2-1, with 7 positions matching TRBD2. CDR3 length: 11 residues. Germline lookup yields CDR1 SQVTM and CDR2 ANQGSEA. The J segment lost 8 bases and the V segment lost 6 bases, leaving 4 bases of the junction unmatched. The CDR3 DNA is TGCAGCGTGGGGGGGAATCATGAGCAGTTCTTC. Its translation: CSVGGNHEQFF.

This clone was recorded only once. This chain uses TRBV3-1 (or the pseudogene TRBV3-2) with TRBJ2-7; weak D call: TRBD1 (7 bases). Germline V gene data show CDR1 as LGHDT and CDR2 as YNNKEL (reference sequence). This CDR3 has 15 residues. V was clipped by 4 bases and J by 1 base, with 14 bases between them. The CDR3 spells CASSRNSGGSYEQYF. The CDR3 DNA reads as TGTGCCAGCAGCCGGAATTCAGGGGGGTCCTACGAGCAGTACTTC.

The V and J genes are TRBV15 and TRBJ1-3; weak D call: TRBD1 (6 bases). Trimming removed 0 bases at V and 6 bases at J, with 15 bases between. There are 16 residues in the CDR3. CDR1 is LNHNV and CDR2 is YYDKDF in the germline V gene (reference sequence). The CDR3 sequence: CATSRDGGAGVNTIYF. As DNA, the CDR3 is TGTGCCACCAGCAGAGATGGTGGGGCAGGGGTAAACACCATATATTTT.

The chain links TRBV21-1 to TRBJ1-4; the table's D call, TRBD1, has no DNA check behind it. TRBV21-1 is listed as a pseudogene. The CDR3 is 14 residues long. DNA for the CDR3: TGTGCCAGCACCTACAGACAGGACCGTGAAAAACTGTTTTTT. Residues: CASTYRQDREKLFF.

The rearrangement joins TRBV7-8 to TRBJ1-2; a weak D match, TRBD1 (6 bases). The V and J ends lost 3 bases and 8 bases respectively, with 10 bases between them. The CDR3 is made up of 12 amino acids. Germline assignment: CDR1 SGHVS and CDR2 FQNEAQ. CDR3 sequence (DNA): TGTGCCAGCAGCTTCAGGGGATACGGCTACACCTTC. Residues: CASSFRGYGYTF.

The chain's CDR3 is CASSGPVQQGLRNTEAFF. DNA of the CDR3: TGTGCCAGCAGCGGCCCGGTCCAGCAGGGCCTCCGGAACACTGAAGCTTTCTTT. The V gene is TRBV11-2, the J gene TRBJ1-1; possible D gene TRBD1, 5 bases. V shed 5 bases and J shed 1 base, with 23 bases lying between them. This CDR3 is built from 18 residues. The germline V gene encodes CDR1 SGHAT and CDR2 FQNNGV.

The chain recombines TRBV24-1 with TRBJ1-1; weak D call: TRBD1 (5 bases). Germline CDR1 reads KGHDR; CDR2 reads SFDVKD. Trimming cost V 6 bases and J 7 bases, with 17 bases left between them. This CDR3 has 14 amino acids. The CDR3 sequence is CATSSGANTLEAFF. For the CDR3, the DNA is TGTGCCACCAGTTCTGGGGCGAACACGCTTGAAGCTTTCTTT.

The rearrangement links TRBV29-1 to TRBJ2-1; TRBD2 aligns across 7 bases. Germline-derived CDR1 and CDR2 are SQVTM and ANQGSEA. This CDR3 is built from 14 residues. V shed 4 bases and J 1 base; nucleotides not matched to a gene: 4. CDR3 amino acids: CSVGEGISYNEQFF. CDR3 in DNA: TGCAGCGTTGGGGAGGGGATTTCCTACAATGAGCAGTTCTTC.

V usage is TRBV10-3 and J usage is TRBJ1-2; 7 nucleotides agree with TRBD1. With 4 bases clipped from V and 4 bases from J, the junction kept 18 bases outside the gene matches. The germline V gene has CDR1 ENHRY and CDR2 SYGVKD. The CDR3 length is 18 residues. The CDR3: CAISGRGDRGAFSYGYTF. The CDR3 DNA is TGTGCCATCAGTGGACGTGGGGACAGAGGGGCCTTTAGCTATGGCTACACCTTC.

Comment on this clone: Additional DNA sequences in this sample encode the identical CDR3. The rearrangement links TRBV6-5 to TRBJ1-1; D gene unclear. Per the germline V gene, CDR1 is MNHEY and CDR2 is SVGAGI. The CDR3 runs 14 residues. Trimming shortened V by 2 bases and J by 2 bases, and 9 bases separated the two germline ends. The CDR3 protein is CASSYRGGNTEAFF. CDR3 DNA: TGTGCCAGCAGTTACCGCGGTGGTAACACTGAAGCTTTCTTT.

This sequence joins TRBV28 and TRBJ2-1, with 7 bases lining up with TRBD1. The V gene's germline CDR1 is MDHEN and CDR2 SYDVKM. The CDR3 totals 13 residues. Trimming took 3 bases from V and 10 from J; bases not matched to a gene: 6. The CDR3 here is CASSFPGQAEQFF. The CDR3 bases are TGTGCCAGCAGTTTCCCAGGACAGGCCGAGCAGTTCTTC.

The V and J genes are TRBV9 and TRBJ2-7; 9 bases are a match to TRBD1. Trimming took 4 bases from V and 2 from J; bases not matched to a gene: 4. The CDR3 totals 14 residues. From germline, CDR1 is SGDLS and CDR2 YYNGEE. This CDR3 is CASSLGTGTYEQYF. DNA of the CDR3: TGTGCCAGCAGCCTTGGGACAGGGACCTACGAGCAGTACTTC.

The chain has TRBV9 and TRBJ1-6; D remains ambiguous. V dropped 0 bases and J dropped 8 bases, with 6 bases sitting between them. Germline V gene data show CDR1 as SGDLS and CDR2 as YYNGEE. The length of the CDR3 is 13 residues. In DNA, the CDR3 is TGTGCCAGCAGCGTAGTCCCGGATTCACCCCTCCACTTT. It is translated as CASSVVPDSPLHF.

The J gene is TRBJ1-1, the V gene TRBV29-1; D gene unclear. CDR1 and CDR2 from the germline V gene are SQVTM and ANQGSEA. The germline V and J ends were trimmed by 5 bases and 6 bases, with 19 bases remaining between them. This CDR3 has 14 residues. CDR3 region: CSVTHRLGEPEAFF. The DNA for the CDR3 is TGCAGCGTTACACATCGGCTGGGCGAACCTGAAGCTTTCTTT.

This clone was detected once. The chain is built from TRBV3-1 (or the pseudogene TRBV3-2) and TRBJ1-2; maybe TRBD1 (5 bases). The CDR3 extends over 15 amino acids. Trimming stripped 4 bases from V and 0 bases from J, with 12 bases between. CDR1 is LGHDT and CDR2 is YNNKEL in the germline V gene (reference sequence). Here the CDR3 DNA reads TGTGCCAGCAGCCCCTCCAGGGTTACTAACTATGGCTACACCTTC. This encodes CASSPSRVTNYGYTF.

The V call is TRBV30, the J call TRBJ1-2; no clear D. Trimming shortened V by 1 base and J by 8 bases, and 14 bases separated the two germline ends. The germline CDR1 and CDR2 sequences are GTSNPN and SVGIG (reference sequence). CDR3 length: 13 amino acids. The CDR3 loop reads CAWSAVRVEGYTF. CDR3 coding DNA: TGTGCCTGGAGTGCGGTGAGAGTGGAGGGCTACACCTTC. The full variable domain, with the rest looked up from reference TRBV30 and TRBJ1-2, is SQTIHQWPATLVQPVGSPLSLECTVEGTSNPNLYWYRQAAGRGLQLLFYSVGIGQISSEVPQNLSASRPQDRQFILSSKKLLLSDSGFYLCAWSAVRVEGYTFGSGTRLTVV.

This chain joins TRBV5-4 and TRBJ1-1, with D possibly being TRBD1 (6 bases). Trimming shortened V by 9 bases and J by 6 bases, and 15 bases separated the two germline ends. Germline V gene lookup returns CDR1 SGHNT and CDR2 YYREEE (reference sequence). The CDR3 is 12 residues long. This CDR3 reads CATKEGGAEAFF. The CDR3 DNA is TGTGCCACCAAAGAGGGGGGGGCTGAAGCTTTCTTT.

V is TRBV6-2 or TRBV6-3 and J is TRBJ1-1; TRBD1 matches at 7 bases. Germline CDR1 and CDR2: MNHEY and SVGEGT. This CDR3 has 15 amino acids. Losses at the gene ends were 2 bases for V and 11 bases for J; bases not matched to a gene: 14. CDR3 protein: CASSYGGPGGTAAFF. The CDR3, as DNA: TGTGCCAGCAGTTACGGGGGCCCAGGGGGAACGGCCGCTTTCTTT.